Reported below is one T cell receptor beta chain. No cognate antigen has been identified for it. No qualities accompany the bases; no much larger clone lies one base away. These data are taken from a study of pediatric ulcerative colitis (dated by TCRdb to the late 2010s). Regarding the research as a whole: Seven ulcerative colitis patients had pancolitis and two had left-sided colitis, with histology consistent with ulcerative colitis in all. From roughly 9 newly diagnosed, treatment-naive pediatric ulcerative colitis patients and four non-IBD control children, paired blood and rectal samples were collected. By Pediatric Ulcerative Colitis Activity Index, a couple of patients had mild disease, several had moderate disease and three had acute severe colitis. The research as a whole found: Features of the rectal repertoire distinguished controls, mild-moderate colitis patients and acute severe colitis patients, and in acute severe colitis rectal diversity was lower because of clonal expansions. Compared with controls, ulcerative colitis patients showed significantly higher autologous blood-rectal clonal overlap, a finding that suggests increased T cell trafficking to inflamed tissue. Only a handful of individuals were included in the healthy control group, which was small. A couple of rectal CDR3 clonotypes were detected in all ulcerative colitis patients and were not detected in any of the controls. Because the repertoires came from total lymphocyte DNA, rare subsets such as regulatory T cells may have patterns that are not reflected. For technical reasons, substantially fewer templates were yielded by the blood samples of two patients, and these blood samples were excluded from blood-rectal overlap analysis.

No immunosuppressive medication had been given to the ulcerative colitis patients before the diagnostic colonoscopy. Blood was sampled at the time of the colonoscopy. The Wizard kit (Promega) was used to extract genomic DNA from blood and intestinal samples. Using the immunoSEQ TRB Survey service, rearranged CDR3 beta regions were amplified from genomic DNA with multiplex V and J primers. Survey-level sequencing depth of up to 500,000 reads per sample was used to keep depth equal across samples. The libraries were purified and pooled, then sequenced using Illumina technology. Processing in the source paper ran as follows. Productive clonality, sample overlap, pairwise scatters, CDR3 beta length, V/D/J gene usage and productiveness were all assessed with the immunoSEQ online tools. Calculated diversity was defined as the number of unique rearrangements divided by total templates, multiplied by 100, and Shannon and Simpson indices were computed as well. Principal component analysis was performed on Z-score normalized data with the R prcomp function and the ggbiplot package. Morisita's index was used to measure clonal overlap between blood and rectum within each subject. In TCRdb, the immuneACCESS table is reduced to in-frame sequences with V and J assigned. These tables do not hold every clone; where another copy was compared, an unresolved V gene accounts for under half, and the others remain unexplained. The DNA gave D and trimming, while V, J and clone size come from that table. The sample includes about 64,000 clones, with around 80% observed a single time. Roughly 5.2% of the sample belongs to the ten largest clones.

Trimming costs V 0 bases and J 3 bases, and their ends lie 7 bases apart. The CDR3 sequence holds 13 residues, the cysteine and phenylalanine included. The DNA shown is the 39-base CDR3, in frame from base 1. The germline V gene (reference sequence) specifies SGHKS as CDR1 and YYEKEE as CDR2. Material for sequencing was blood. Here the chain combines TRBV5-5 and TRBJ2-7; tentative D gene TRBD2, with 5 bases matching. The clonotype was recovered from a boy aged 5-17 years with moderate ulcerative colitis. The DNA reads as follows: TGTGCCAGCAGCTTGGTTGAGGGCTACGAGCAGTACTTC. Its product reads: CASSLVEGYEQYF.